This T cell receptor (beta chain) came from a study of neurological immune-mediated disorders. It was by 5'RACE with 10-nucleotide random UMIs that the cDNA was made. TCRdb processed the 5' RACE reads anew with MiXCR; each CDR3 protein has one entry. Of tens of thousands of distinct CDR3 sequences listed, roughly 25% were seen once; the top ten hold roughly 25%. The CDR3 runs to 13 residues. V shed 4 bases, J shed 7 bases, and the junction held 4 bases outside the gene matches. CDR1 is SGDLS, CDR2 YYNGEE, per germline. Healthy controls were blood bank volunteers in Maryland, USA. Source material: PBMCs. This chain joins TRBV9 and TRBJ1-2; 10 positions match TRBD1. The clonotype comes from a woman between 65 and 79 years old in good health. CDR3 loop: CASSTGQGLGYTF. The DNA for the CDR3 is TGTGCCAGCAGCACGGGACAGGGGCTTGGCTACACCTTC.